The rows below give T cell receptor beta chains drawn from one sample of a study of blood T cell repertoires in COVID-19. TCRdb keeps only in-frame clones here, not all; method: immunoSEQ multiplex PCR. The table shows approximately 400,000 clones, with about 87% occurring only once. Sequencing input: peripheral blood. These receptors came from a woman in her 50s with COVID-19, enrolled during active disease. CDR3s include the opening cysteine and the closing phenylalanine or tryptophan. The D gene is left open where the match is weak. Size is omitted from some rows. Given values are once, few, many or a class for expanded clones.

abundance,v_gene,j_gene,d_gene,CDR3nt,CDR3aa
.,TRBV5-1,TRBJ2-7,.,TGCGCCAGCAGCTTAGCACAGGGTGTAACCTACGAGCAGTACTTC,CASSLAQGVTYEQYF
once,TRBV2,TRBJ2-7,TRBD1,TGTGCCAGCAGATCCGGGACAGGGGGCAACGAGCAGTACTTC,CASRSGTGGNEQYF
.,TRBV28,TRBJ2-1,TRBD2,TGTGCCAGCAGTTTATGGTATAGCGGGGGTTACAATGAGCAGTTCTTC,CASSLWYSGGYNEQFF
.,TRBV4-2,TRBJ2-3,TRBD2,TGTGCCAGCAGCCAAGTTGGCGGGGGGGGCACAGATACGCAGTATTTT,CASSQVGGGGTDTQYF
.,TRBV5-4,TRBJ2-2,.,TGTGCCAGCAGCTTGGTGAGACAGGCGAACACCGGGGAGCTGTTTTTT,CASSLVRQANTGELFF
few,TRBV9,TRBJ2-2,.,TGTGCCAGCAGCCCCGGGAGTGGGGACACCGGGGAGCTGTTTTTT,CASSPGSGDTGELFF
.,TRBV27,TRBJ1-2,.,TGTGCCAGCAGTTCTTCTCCGGGGTCGGGTAACTATGGCTACACCTTC,CASSSSPGSGNYGYTF
.,TRBV11-2,TRBJ1-1,.,TGTGCCAGCAGCTTAGCCCGGGAGTGGACTGAAGCTTTCTTT,CASSLAREWTEAFF
once,TRBV5-5,TRBJ1-4,TRBD1,TGTGCCAGCAGCTTGGGGCCGGACAGGCTGAATGAAAAACTGTTTTTT,CASSLGPDRLNEKLFF
.,TRBV7-9,TRBJ1-2,.,TGTGCCAGCAGCCTCCGGGACAATGATGGCTACACCTTC,CASSLRDNDGYTF
.,TRBV9,TRBJ2-1,TRBD2,TGTGCCAGCAGCGTAGGTGGAGCGGGGGGGCCGTTCTTC,CASSVGGAGGPFF
.,TRBV6-5,TRBJ2-6,TRBD2,TGTGCCAGCAGTCGGGGGGTTGCTGGGGCCAACGTCCTGACTTTC,CASSRGVAGANVLTF
.,TRBV7-9,TRBJ2-1,.,TGTGCCAGCAGCTTAGTACGGGTAGGAGGTGAGCAGTTCTTC,CASSLVRVGGEQFF